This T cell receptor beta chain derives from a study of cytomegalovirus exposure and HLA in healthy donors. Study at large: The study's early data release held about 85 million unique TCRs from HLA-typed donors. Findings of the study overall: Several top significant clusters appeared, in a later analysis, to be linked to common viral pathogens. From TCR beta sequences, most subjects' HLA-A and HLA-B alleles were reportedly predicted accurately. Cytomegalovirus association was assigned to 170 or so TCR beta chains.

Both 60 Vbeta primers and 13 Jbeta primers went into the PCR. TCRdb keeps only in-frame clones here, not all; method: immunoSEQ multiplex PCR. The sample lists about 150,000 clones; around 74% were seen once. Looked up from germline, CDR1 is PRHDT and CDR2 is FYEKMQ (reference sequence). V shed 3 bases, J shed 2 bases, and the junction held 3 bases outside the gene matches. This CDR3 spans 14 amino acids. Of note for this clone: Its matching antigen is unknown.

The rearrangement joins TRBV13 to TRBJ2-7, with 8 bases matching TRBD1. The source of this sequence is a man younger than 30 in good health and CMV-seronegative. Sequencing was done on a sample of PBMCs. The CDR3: CASSLGRGPYEQYF. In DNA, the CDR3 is TGTGCCAGCAGCTTGGGCAGGGGGCCCTACGAGCAGTACTTC.